What follows are 6 T cell receptor beta chains derived from one specimen sequenced in a study of identical twins. One entry per CDR3 protein results from TCRdb running MiXCR on the 5' RACE reads. The sample holds roughly 260,000 distinct CDR3 sequences, 6% to 8.5% seen once. Separately, the same data were catalogued under a study of yellow fever vaccine responses in identical twins.

Sample: CD8+ T cells sorted from blood. The receptors here all came from a woman aged 18 to 35 in good health.

The V and J genes are TRBV6-1 and TRBJ2-7, with 10 bases matching TRBD2. V was pared by 6 bases and J by 0 bases, with 5 bases of the junction left unmatched. In germline, CDR1 is MNHNS, CDR2 SASEGT. CDR3 size: 15 residues. CDR3 coding DNA: TGTGCCAGCAGCCCACTAGCGGGGTTCTCCTACGAGCAGTACGTC. Residues: CASSPLAGFSYEQYV.

This clonotype was seen only a few times. This chain joins TRBV7-9 and TRBJ2-1; 14 bases match TRBD2. Trimming removed 1 base from V and 7 bases from J; junction bases left unmatched: 6. Germline CDR1 SEHNR, CDR2 FQNEAQ (reference sequence). This CDR3 contains 17 residues. This CDR3 reads CASSLVGLAGGENEQFF. Here the CDR3 DNA reads TGTGCCAGCAGCTTAGTCGGACTAGCGGGGGGCGAGAATGAGCAGTTCTTC.

Only a few counts were recorded for this clonotype. The genes are TRBV3-1 and TRBJ2-5, with D tentatively TRBD1 or TRBD2 (6 bases each). Trimming pared 0 bases from V and 2 bases from J, leaving 13 bases between. Looked up from germline, CDR1 is LGHDT and CDR2 is YNNKEL (reference sequence). This CDR3 has 16 residues. The CDR3 spells CASSQDGGPEQETQYF. The CDR3 bases are TGTGCCAGCAGCCAAGATGGGGGGCCTGAACAAGAGACCCAGTACTTC.

This clonotype was seen a handful of times. CDR3 in amino acids: CASSLDSGDTQYF. The CDR3 nucleotides are TGTGCCAGCAGCTTAGACTCGGGAGATACGCAGTATTTT. This rearrangement joins TRBV7-9 to TRBJ2-3, with D uncertain. Looked up from germline, CDR1 is SEHNR and CDR2 is FQNEAQ (reference sequence). This CDR3 has 13 residues. Trimming left V 1 base short and J 5 bases short, with 7 bases between.

The rearrangement joins TRBV5-1 to TRBJ2-3; D possibly uses TRBD1 or TRBD2 (6 bases each). Germline values: CDR1 SGHRS, CDR2 YFSETQ. The CDR3 loop spans 18 amino acids. Trimming shortened V by 4 bases and J by 0 bases, and 21 bases separated the two germline ends. The CDR3 loop reads CASSLKGGGISSTDTQYF. The CDR3 coding sequence is TGCGCCAGCAGCCTGAAAGGGGGAGGTATTTCTAGCACAGATACGCAGTATTTT. Complete variable domain (other parts from reference TRBV5-1 and TRBJ2-3): KAGVTQTPRYLIKTRGQQVTLSCSPISGHRSVSWYQQTPGQGLQFLFEYFSETQRNKGNFPGRFSGRQFSNSRSEMNVSTLELGDSALYLCASSLKGGGISSTDTQYFGPGTRLTVL.

The rearrangement links TRBV24-1 to TRBJ2-1, with D perhaps matching TRBD1 (6 bases). Trimming removed 4 bases at V and 0 bases at J, with 15 bases between. This CDR3 has 17 amino acids. From germline, CDR1 is KGHDR and CDR2 SFDVKD. CDR3 in amino acids: CATSDPQGTSSYNEQFF. Written as DNA, the CDR3 is TGTGCCACCAGTGACCCACAGGGTACAAGCTCCTACAATGAGCAGTTCTTC.